The source of this T cell receptor (beta chain) is a study of T cell repertoires in cytomegalovirus infection. TCRdb reprocessed the reads via MiXCR and lists one record per CDR3 protein. The sample shows around 710,000 distinct CDR3 sequences, under 35% of them seen only once. Of note for this clonotype: Its antigen is undetermined.

V dropped 9 bases and J dropped 5; count of bases not matched to a gene: 9. The CDR3 has 13 amino acids. In germline, CDR1 is SNHLY, CDR2 FYNNEI. Specimen: cultured CD8+ T cells from PBMCs, collected from culture after CMV antigen stimulation. The TCR comes from a human donor in good health (CMV status not recorded). Some clones in this sample may be carry-over from other donors' samples. V gene TRBV2 combines with J gene TRBJ1-1, with 7 bases lining up with TRBD1. The chain's CDR3 is CARKQGRGTEAFF. DNA of the CDR3: TGTGCCAGGAAACAGGGGCGTGGGACTGAAGCTTTCTTT.